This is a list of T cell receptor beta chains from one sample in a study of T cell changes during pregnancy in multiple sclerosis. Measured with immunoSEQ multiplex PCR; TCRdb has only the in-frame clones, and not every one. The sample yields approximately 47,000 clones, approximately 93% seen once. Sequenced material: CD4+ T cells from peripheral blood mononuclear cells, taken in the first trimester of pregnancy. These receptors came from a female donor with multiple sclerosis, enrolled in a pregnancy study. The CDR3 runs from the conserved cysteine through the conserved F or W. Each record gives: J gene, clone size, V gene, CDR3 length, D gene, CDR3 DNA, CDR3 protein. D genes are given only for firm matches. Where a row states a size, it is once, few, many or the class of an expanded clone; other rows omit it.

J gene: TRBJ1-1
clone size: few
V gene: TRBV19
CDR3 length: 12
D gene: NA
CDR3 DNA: TGTGCCAGTAGCCCCCACTACGGTGAAGCTTTCTTT
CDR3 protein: CASSPHYGEAFF

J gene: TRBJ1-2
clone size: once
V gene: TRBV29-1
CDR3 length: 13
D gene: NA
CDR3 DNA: TGCAGCGTAGGACAGTCCTCCCAAACTGGCTACACCTTC
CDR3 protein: CSVGQSSQTGYTF

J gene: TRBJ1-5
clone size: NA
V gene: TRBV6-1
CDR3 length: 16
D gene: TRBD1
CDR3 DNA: TGTGCCAGCAGTGAAGGAGCAGACAGGGCCCCTCAGCCCCAGCATTTT
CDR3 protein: CASSEGADRAPQPQHF

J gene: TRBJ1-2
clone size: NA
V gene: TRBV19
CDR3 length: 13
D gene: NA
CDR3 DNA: TGTGCCGAAGCTTTGGTGGGGCTCTATGGCTACACCTTC
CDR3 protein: CAEALVGLYGYTF

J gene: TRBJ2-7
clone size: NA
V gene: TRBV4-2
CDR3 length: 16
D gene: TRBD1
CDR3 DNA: TGTGCCAGCAGCCAAGCCCCGGGACAGGGGGATTACGAGCAGTACTTC
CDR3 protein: CASSQAPGQGDYEQYF

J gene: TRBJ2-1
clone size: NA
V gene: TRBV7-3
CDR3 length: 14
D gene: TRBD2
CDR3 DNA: TGTGCCAGCAGCTGGCGGGGGAGAAACAATGAGCAGTTCTTC
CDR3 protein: CASSWRGRNNEQFF

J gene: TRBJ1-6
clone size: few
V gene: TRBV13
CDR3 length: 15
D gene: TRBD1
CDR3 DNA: TGTGCCAGCAGCTTGGGGACAGGACATAATTCACCCCTCCACTTT
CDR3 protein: CASSLGTGHNSPLHF

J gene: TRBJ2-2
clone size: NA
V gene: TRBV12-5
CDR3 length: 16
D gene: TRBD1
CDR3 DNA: TGTGCTAGTGGTTTGGTACCGGGGACAGTGGCCGGGGAGCTGTTTTTT
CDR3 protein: CASGLVPGTVAGELFF

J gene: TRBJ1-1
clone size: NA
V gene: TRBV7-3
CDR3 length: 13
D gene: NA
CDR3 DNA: TGTGCCAGCAGCTTACAGGTGGGCACTGAAGCTTTCTTT
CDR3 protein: CASSLQVGTEAFF

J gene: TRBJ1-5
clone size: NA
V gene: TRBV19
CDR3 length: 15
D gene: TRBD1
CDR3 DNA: TGTGCCAGTAGCTTGACTGGACAGGGCGGGCAGCCCCAGCATTTT
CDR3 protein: CASSLTGQGGQPQHF

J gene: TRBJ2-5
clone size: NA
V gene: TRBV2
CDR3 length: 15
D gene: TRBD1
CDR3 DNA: TGTGCCAGCAGTGCGGGACAGGGGCTGGGAGAGACCCAGTACTTC
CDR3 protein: CASSAGQGLGETQYF

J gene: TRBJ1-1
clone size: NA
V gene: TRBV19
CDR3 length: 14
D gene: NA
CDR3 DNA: TGTGCCAGTAGTACCGGACTCGTAAGGGCTGAAGCTTTCTTT
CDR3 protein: CASSTGLVRAEAFF

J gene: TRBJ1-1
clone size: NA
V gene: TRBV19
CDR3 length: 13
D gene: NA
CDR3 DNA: TGTGCCAGTAGTGAACAGGGTTCCCTCGGGGCTTTCTTT
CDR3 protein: CASSEQGSLGAFF